These 31 T cell receptor beta chains originate from one sample sequenced in a study of CD8 T cells in ankylosing spondylitis. TCRdb redid the calling of the 5' RACE reads with MiXCR, one entry per CDR3 protein. Of around 250,000 distinct CDR3 sequences in the sample, approximately 11% were seen once. What was sequenced was blood, either unsorted or a sorted T cell fraction (not recorded which). Receptor source: a male donor with ankylosing spondylitis or in good health (not recorded which).

This clonotype has at least ten counts. The chain is built from TRBV5-6 and TRBJ2-3; maybe TRBD1 (5 bases). The length of the CDR3 is 15 residues. In germline, CDR1 is SGHDT, CDR2 YYEEEE. Trimming shortened V by 3 bases and J by 6 bases, and 17 bases separated the two germline ends. The CDR3 reads CASSSVGLFPDTQYF. The CDR3 DNA is TGTGCCAGCAGCTCCGTGGGGCTTTTCCCTGATACGCAGTATTTT.

The table lists this clonotype with a few counts. V and J are TRBV7-9 and TRBJ2-5; the D is unclear. CDR3 size: 11 residues. Trimming took 1 base from V and 6 from J, leaving 3 bases between them. CDR1 and CDR2 from the germline V gene are SEHNR and FQNEAQ (reference sequence). The CDR3 region is CASSLVQTQYF. As DNA, the CDR3 is TGTGCCAGCAGCTTAGTGCAGACCCAGTACTTC.

Ten or more counts support this clonotype. V gene TRBV29-1 combines with J gene TRBJ2-3; TRBD2 matches 9 bases. Trimming took 4 bases from V and 6 from J; bases not matched to a gene: 5. Germline CDR1 reads SQVTM; CDR2 reads ANQGSEA. This CDR3 spans 13 amino acids. The CDR3 sequence: CSVVTSGEDTQYF. As DNA, the CDR3 is TGCAGCGTTGTGACTAGCGGAGAGGATACGCAGTATTTT.

The chain joins TRBV11-2 to TRBJ2-1; D gene ambiguous. There are 16 residues in the CDR3. V lost 5 bases and J lost 5, with 19 bases in between. In germline, CDR1 is SGHAT, CDR2 FQNNGV. The CDR3 region has the DNA TGTGCCAGCAGCCCCCCACCTCGCGGTCGGAACAATGAGCAGTTCTTC. Translated, it gives CASSPPPRGRNNEQFF.

Ten or more counts support this clonotype. J is TRBJ2-2 and V is TRBV5-1; D may be TRBD2 (6 bases). V lost 6 bases and J lost 11, with 17 bases in between. CDR1 SGHRS and CDR2 YFSETQ come from the germline V gene. This CDR3 is 13 amino acids long. The CDR3 coding sequence is TGCGCCAGCACCGGGGGACGGGATAGAGAGCTGTTTTTT. Protein: CASTGGRDRELFF.

This clonotype occurred many times. V usage is TRBV4-1 and J usage is TRBJ1-1; the D gene is possibly TRBD1 (5 bases). The CDR3 spans 15 residues. The V end was cut by 1 base, the J end by 0 bases, with 9 bases between. CDR1 and CDR2 (germline): MGHRA, YSYEKL. The DNA of the CDR3 is TGCGCCAGCAGCCAAGTTGGGGGTTTGAACACTGAAGCTTTCTTT. Protein sequence: CASSQVGGLNTEAFF.

The chain carries TRBV20-1 and TRBJ2-2; 7 nucleotides line up with TRBD1. The germline CDR1 and CDR2 sequences are DFQATT and SNEGSKA (reference sequence). Trimming took 3 bases from V and 0 from J; bases not matched to a gene: 7. The CDR3 runs to 16 residues. The CDR3 loop reads CSARDRNLANTGELFF. Written as DNA, the CDR3 is TGCAGTGCTAGGGACAGGAACCTCGCGAACACCGGGGAGCTGTTTTTT.

In this sample, this clonotype turned up many times. V gene TRBV5-1 combines with J gene TRBJ2-3, with D possibly matching TRBD2 (5 bases). Germline lookup yields CDR1 SGHRS and CDR2 YFSETQ. Trimming pared 1 base from V and 6 bases from J, leaving 15 bases between. The CDR3 totals 15 residues. CDR3 nucleotide sequence: TGCGCCAGCAGCTTGTCTCTCAGCCCGGGGGATACGCAGTATTTT. Encoded protein: CASSLSLSPGDTQYF.

The genes are TRBV6-1 and TRBJ1-5; TRBD1 agrees at 10 bases. The CDR3 covers 17 residues. CDR1 is MNHNS, CDR2 SASEGT, per germline. The V segment lost 10 bases and the J segment 7 bases; nucleotides outside the gene matches: 19. The CDR3 nucleotides are TGTGCCATCAGCGAAGCTAGGGGACAGGGGAGCGGACAGCCCCAGCATTTT. Protein: CAISEARGQGSGQPQHF.

This clonotype was picked up many times. V gene TRBV15 combines with J gene TRBJ2-7, with 7 bases matching TRBD1. The germline gives CDR1 LNHNV, CDR2 YYDKDF (reference sequence). The V segment lost 0 bases and the J segment 3 bases; nucleotides outside the gene matches: 8. This CDR3 has 16 residues. Here the CDR3 reads CATSRDSATGLYEQYF. The CDR3 DNA is TGTGCCACCAGCAGAGATAGCGCGACAGGGCTCTACGAGCAGTACTTC.

This clonotype was found many times. J is TRBJ2-7 and V is TRBV11-2; no definite D call. The CDR3 runs 11 residues. CDR1 is SGHAT, CDR2 FQNNGV, per germline. V was pared by 5 bases and J by 3 bases, with 5 bases between. The CDR3 bases are TGTGCCAGCAGCCCCTACTACGAGCAGTACTTC. It yields the protein CASSPYYEQYF.

This clonotype has a count of ten or more. The chain uses TRBV7-2 and TRBJ1-1; D uncertain. V shed 0 bases and J shed 0 bases, with 8 bases lying between them. The CDR3 runs to 15 residues. The germline V gene encodes CDR1 SGHTA and CDR2 FQGNSA. CDR3 DNA sequence: TGTGCCAGCAGCTTAGCATCCTCCGTGAACACTGAAGCTTTCTTT. Translating gives CASSLASSVNTEAFF.

This clonotype was observed at least ten times. This chain links TRBV21-1 with TRBJ2-7. TRBV21-1 is labeled a pseudogene. The CDR3 is 12 amino acids. The CDR3 sequence: CASSNPTYEQYF. In DNA form, the CDR3 reads TGTGCCAGCAGCAATCCCACCTACGAGCAGTACTTC.

This clonotype was detected only a few times. The chain couples TRBV2 to TRBJ2-3, with TRBD2 matching 12 bases. Germline V gene data show CDR1 as SNHLY and CDR2 as FYNNEI. With V trimmed by 6 bases and J by 5 bases, 3 bases remained unmatched. The CDR3 has 14 residues. CDR3 coding DNA: TGTGCCAGCAGGGCACTAGCGGGAGGAGATACGCAGTATTTT. It translates to CASRALAGGDTQYF.

This clonotype was counted many times. The V gene is TRBV20-1, the J gene TRBJ1-1; maybe TRBD1 (6 bases). CDR1 DFQATT and CDR2 SNEGSKA come from the germline V gene (reference sequence). Between the trimmed V and J ends, which lost 2 bases and 1 base, there was a span of 20 bases. This CDR3 region has 17 residues. CDR3 bases: TGCAGTGCTAGACCCAGCGTGGCAGGGGCCAAGAACACTGAAGCTTTCTTT. This gives the protein CSARPSVAGAKNTEAFF.

This clonotype was seen many times. The chain combines TRBV29-1 with TRBJ2-7; D is possibly TRBD1 (6 bases). Germline CDR1 SQVTM, CDR2 ANQGSEA. V lost 3 bases, J lost 2 bases, and 14 bases lay in between. The CDR3 runs 14 residues. The CDR3 DNA reads as TGCAGCGTTGAGTCCCCAGGGGTGACCTACGAGCAGTACTTC. Translated: CSVESPGVTYEQYF.

In the case of this clonotype: One end of the junction fails to match germline, which may point to a read error. The chain links TRBV7-9 to TRBJ2-3; D not resolved. The germline gives CDR1 SEHNR, CDR2 FQNEAQ (reference sequence). The CDR3 is 12 amino acids. The CDR3 here is CANSFLSDTQYF. The CDR3 DNA is TGTGCCAACAGCTTTCTTTCAGATACGCAGTATTTT.

This clonotype appeared a few times. J is TRBJ2-5 and V is TRBV7-8, with D maybe TRBD1 (6 bases). The CDR3 totals 15 residues. With 0 bases removed from V and 3 bases from J, the gap between germline ends came to 11 bases. The germline V gene encodes CDR1 SGHVS and CDR2 FQNEAQ. CDR3 nucleotides: TGTGCCAGCAGCTTAGCGGTGGCAGGGGAAGAGACCCAGTACTTC. It encodes CASSLAVAGEETQYF. The full variable domain, its missing parts supplied by reference TRBV7-8 and TRBJ2-5, is GAGVSQSPRYKVAKRGQDVALRCDPISGHVSLFWYQQALGQGPEFLTYFQNEAQLDKSGLPSDRFFAERPEGSVSTLKIQRTQQEDSAVYLCASSLAVAGEETQYFGPGTRLLVL.

This clonotype was detected only a few times. The chain combines TRBV7-9 with TRBJ2-3; D might be TRBD2 (5 bases). The CDR3 length is 15 residues. Germline V gene sequence: CDR1 SEHNR, CDR2 FQNEAQ (reference sequence). Trimming removed 5 bases from V and 2 bases from J, with 14 bases in between. The CDR3 protein is CASSPAVGTTDTQYF. The CDR3 region has the DNA TGTGCCAGCAGCCCAGCGGTGGGAACCACAGATACGCAGTATTTT.

Details on this clonotype: Being one base from a much bigger clone, this may be a read error. This sequence joins TRBV9 and TRBJ1-2; D unclear. This CDR3 region has 13 residues. Looked up from germline, CDR1 is SGDLS and CDR2 is YYNGEE. The V end lost 4 bases, the J end lost 10 bases, and 17 bases lay between the germline ends. The DNA of the CDR3 is TGTGCCAGCAGCCCCGGTTCCCTAGGTGACTACACCTTC. Protein sequence: CASSPGSLGDYTF.

This clonotype has a handful of counts. The gene calls are TRBV5-1 and TRBJ2-7; the D is unclear. There are 13 residues in the CDR3. Trimming removed 0 bases at V and 3 bases at J, with 7 bases between. The germline CDR1 and CDR2 sequences are SGHRS and YFSETQ. Written as DNA, the CDR3 is TGCGCCAGCAGCTTGGCCAAAGACTACGAGCAGTACTTC. It specifies CASSLAKDYEQYF.

The table lists this clonotype with many counts. The chain is built from TRBV12-3 or TRBV12-4 and TRBJ2-3; TRBD2 might be the D (6 bases). CDR3 length: 16 amino acids. The V and J ends lost 1 base and 1 base respectively, with 12 bases between them. The CDR3 loop is CASSLDGGSRTDTQYF. In DNA form, the CDR3 reads TGTGCCAGCAGTTTAGATGGGGGGTCCCGCACAGATACGCAGTATTTT.

This clonotype was detected only a few times. The gene calls are TRBV12-3 or TRBV12-4 and TRBJ2-1, with 8 bases aligning to TRBD2. The trim removed 4 bases at V and 0 bases at J, leaving 11 bases unmatched. The CDR3 extends over 18 amino acids. CDR3 protein: CASSSPREAGGSYNEQFF. The CDR3 DNA sequence: TGTGCCAGCAGTTCCCCCCGTGAGGCGGGGGGCTCCTACAATGAGCAGTTCTTC.

This clonotype was seen a few times. The chain combines TRBV7-2 with TRBJ1-2, with TRBD1 as a possible D gene (5 bases). Germline assignment: CDR1 SGHTA and CDR2 FQGNSA. The CDR3 extends over 14 amino acids. Trimming stripped 3 bases from V and 8 bases from J, with 16 bases between. CDR3 nucleotides: TGTGCCAGCAGCTTGGAGCGCTCGCGGGGCGGCTACACCTTC. Amino acid sequence: CASSLERSRGGYTF.

In its sample, this clonotype was seen many times. The chain combines TRBV9 with TRBJ1-1; 7 positions agree with TRBD1. J lost 1 base, V lost 1 base, and 7 bases had no gene match. CDR1 SGDLS and CDR2 YYNGEE come from the germline V gene. This CDR3 contains 16 residues. The CDR3 loop is CASSVSGQVGNTEAFF. CDR3 sequence (DNA): TGTGCCAGCAGCGTAAGTGGACAGGTGGGGAACACTGAAGCTTTCTTT.

This clonotype has ten or more counts. V gene TRBV20-1 combines with J gene TRBJ1-1, with D perhaps matching TRBD1 (5 bases). Germline CDR1 is DFQATT and CDR2 is SNEGSKA (reference sequence). V was pared by 1 base and J by 5 bases, with 14 bases between. This CDR3 region has 14 residues. The CDR3 DNA reads TGCAGTGCTAGAGGTTCAGGGTTCGTGACTGAAGCTTTCTTT. Its protein is CSARGSGFVTEAFF.

The sample holds many counts of this clonotype. V gene TRBV25-1 combines with J gene TRBJ1-1; D gene unclear. Trimming left V 3 bases short and J 6 bases short, with 5 bases between. The CDR3 sequence is 11 residues long. Germline V gene data show CDR1 as MGHDK and CDR2 as SYGVNS. The DNA of the CDR3 is TGTGCCAGCAGTGACAATTCTGAAGCTTTCTTT. Translating it yields CASSDNSEAFF. The entire variable domain, with the rest obtained from reference TRBV25-1 and TRBJ1-1, is as follows: EADIYQTPRYLVIGTGKKITLECSQTMGHDKMYWYQQDPGMELHLIHYSYGVNSTEKGDLSSESTVSRIRTEHFPLTLESARPSHTSQYLCASSDNSEAFFGQGTRLTVV.

Comment on this clonotype: Given a much more abundant clone one base away, this may be a read error. The chain combines TRBV28 with TRBJ2-7; D is perhaps TRBD2 (5 bases). CDR3 length equals 13 residues. Trimming shortened V by 2 bases and J by 3 bases, and 8 bases separated the two germline ends. Germline CDR1 MDHEN, CDR2 SYDVKM. The CDR3, as DNA: TGTGCCAGCAGTTTAGGGGAGAACTACGAGCAGTACTTC. Encoded protein: CASSLGENYEQYF.

Comments on this clonotype: A read error may explain this, as a much larger clone is one base away. The missing conserved phenylalanine or tryptophan at the end of this CDR3 makes a read error likely. V usage is TRBV4-2 and J usage is TRBJ1-2, with 8 bases that match TRBD1. V trimming: 0 bases; J trimming: 7 bases; junction bases outside the gene matches: 7. The CDR3 spans 15 residues. CDR1 is LGHNA and CDR2 is YNFKEQ in the germline V gene. The CDR3 sequence: CASSQESGQGAGYTI. The CDR3, as DNA: TGTGCCAGCAGCCAAGAGAGTGGCCAGGGGGCTGGCTACACCATC.

V usage is TRBV12-3 or TRBV12-4 and J usage is TRBJ2-2; D unclear. V was trimmed by 4 bases and J by 7 bases, leaving 7 bases between them. The CDR3 spans 12 residues. CDR3 sequence reads: CASSSTFGELFF. The CDR3 DNA follows: TGTGCCAGCAGTTCTACCTTCGGGGAGCTGTTTTTT.

The chain uses TRBV12-3 or TRBV12-4 and TRBJ2-3; maybe TRBD2 (5 bases). The germline V and J ends were trimmed by 3 bases and 3 bases, with 22 bases remaining between them. The CDR3 runs 18 residues. Written as DNA, the CDR3 is TGTGCCAGCAGTTTGGATCCCCGGGGTCCTCCACTTACAGATACGCAGTATTTT. Protein sequence: CASSLDPRGPPLTDTQYF.